This T cell receptor (beta chain) was observed in a study of T cell responses to AZD1222 COVID-19 vaccine. Study-level findings and limits: Clonal diversity was possibly underestimated; the donors were predominantly white British and more often female.

The data were produced by immunoSEQ multiplex PCR, yet TCRdb's version contains in-frame clones alone and is incomplete. In the table there are about 140,000 clones, around 84% of which are singletons. Per germline, CDR1 SGDLS and CDR2 YYNGEE. CDR3 length: 15 amino acids. Losses at the gene ends were 0 bases for V and 4 bases for J; bases not matched to a gene: 2. Turning to this clone: Antigen: not known.

The sequencing here drew on peripheral blood, taken on day 0 of AZD1222 vaccination. The origin of this receptor is an adult in good health. The chain uses TRBV9 and TRBJ1-5; 9 bases agree with TRBD1. CDR3 residues: CASSVGGTGNQPQHF. The CDR3 coding sequence is TGTGCCAGCAGCGTAGGAGGGACAGGGAATCAGCCCCAGCATTTT.